The rows below give T cell receptor beta chains drawn from one sample of a study of T cell responses to AZD1222 COVID-19 vaccine. Using immunoSEQ multiplex PCR, the repertoire was profiled, and TCRdb retains in-frame clones only, with some absent. The table shows under 150,000 clones, with roughly 87% occurring only once. Sequencing used peripheral blood, obtained on day 0 of AZD1222 vaccination. Receptor source: an adult in good health. Both conserved end residues are part of each CDR3. A D gene is named only where the DNA matches it firmly. The size field is filled for only some rows; it gives once, few, many or a size class.

>TRBJ1-2|.|TRBV30|.
TGTGCCTGGAGTGTACCCCCCGGGGAGTATGGCTACACCTTC
CAWSVPPGEYGYTF
>TRBJ2-3|.|TRBV24-1|.
TGTGCCACCAGTGTTGGGGGAGAGGCAGATACGCAGTATTTT
CATSVGGEADTQYF
>TRBJ1-1|.|TRBV11-3|.
TGTGCCAGCAGCTTAGAGGGGAGCACTGAAGCTTTCTTT
CASSLEGSTEAFF
>TRBJ2-2|.|TRBV7-3|.
TGTGCCAGCAGCTTAGCAATGAACGGGGAGCTGTTTTTT
CASSLAMNGELFF
>TRBJ2-7|.|TRBV14|.
TGTGCCAGCAGCCAAGGTAGGGACAACTACGAGCAGTACTTC
CASSQGRDNYEQYF
>TRBJ2-3|.|TRBV4-2|.
TGTGCCAGCAGCCGCGTAGACGGGGAGGCGCCGGGTACAGATACGCAGTATTTT
CASSRVDGEAPGTDTQYF
>TRBJ2-2|.|TRBV25-1|.
TGTGCCAGCAGTGAAGGAAAGGACACCGGGGAGCTGTTTTTT
CASSEGKDTGELFF
>TRBJ1-5|few|TRBV24-1|.
TGTGCCACCAGTCGCCGTGGTACCGATCAGCCCCAGCATTTT
CATSRRGTDQPQHF
>TRBJ1-3|.|TRBV6-5|.
TGTGCCAGCAGTTACTCCGGGCAGGGTGAAAACACCATATATTTT
CASSYSGQGENTIYF
>TRBJ1-3|.|TRBV10-3|.
TGTGCCATCAGTGGGAACTCTGGAAACACCATATATTTT
CAISGNSGNTIYF
>TRBJ2-7|few|TRBV9|.
TGTGCCAGCAGCGTAGTGGCACACCCGGTCCAGGGCGAGCAGTACTTC
CASSVVAHPVQGEQYF
>TRBJ2-7|.|TRBV27|.
TGTGCCAGCAGTCGATCTTCGGAGGGTTACGAGCAGTACTTC
CASSRSSEGYEQYF
>TRBJ2-1|.|TRBV6-4|TRBD1
TGTGCCAGCAGTCCAGCCCCCGGGACAGGGGGCAATGAGCAGTTCTTC
CASSPAPGTGGNEQFF
>TRBJ1-6|few|TRBV5-1|TRBD1
TGCGCCAGCAGCTTGAGATCAACGGGACAGGGATATTCACCCCTCCACTTT
CASSLRSTGQGYSPLHF
>TRBJ1-1|few|TRBV6-5|.
TGTGCCACCACCACCTCGATGAACACTGAAGCTTTCTTT
CATTTSMNTEAFF
>TRBJ2-7|.|TRBV27|.
TGTGCCAGCAGTTTAAAAGCCCCCTACGAGCAGTACTTC
CASSLKAPYEQYF
>TRBJ2-3|.|TRBV3-1/TRBV3-2|TRBD2
TGTGCCAGCAGCCCCACACTAGCGGGGCCCACAGATACGCAGTATTTT
CASSPTLAGPTDTQYF
>TRBJ2-1|.|TRBV6-5|.
TGTGCCAGCACCCTCGTAGAGCAGTTCTTC
CASTLVEQFF
>TRBJ1-1|.|TRBV10-3|.
TGTGCCATCAGTGCCCCCTACAGGGAGACTGAAGCTTTCTTT
CAISAPYRETEAFF
>TRBJ2-7|.|TRBV9|TRBD1
TGTGCCAGCAGCGAGACAGGGGGCCAGGACGAGCAGTACTTC
CASSETGGQDEQYF
>TRBJ2-3|.|TRBV6-5|.
TGTGCCAGCAGTTACTCTAGCGTTGACACAGATACGCAGTATTTT
CASSYSSVDTDTQYF
>TRBJ1-5|.|TRBV10-3|TRBD1
TGTGCCATCAGTAGGGACAGCCGCAATCAGCCCCAGCATTTT
CAISRDSRNQPQHF
>TRBJ1-1|.|TRBV28|.
TGTGCCAGCAGGAGGGGAGTAACTGAAGCTTTCTTT
CASRRGVTEAFF
>TRBJ1-1|once|TRBV6-5|.
TGTGCCAGCAGACCGATACCAACAGGGACTGAAGCTTTCTTT
CASRPIPTGTEAFF
>TRBJ2-3|.|TRBV12-5|.
TGTGCTAGTGGTTCTGAGACCCTGAACGCAGATACGCAGTATTTT
CASGSETLNADTQYF
>TRBJ2-7|.|TRBV19|.
TGTGCCAGTAGCAAAGAGGGCAGGGCGGGCGAGCAGTACTTC
CASSKEGRAGEQYF
>TRBJ1-1|.|TRBV30|.
TGTGCCTGGAGTCGAGGGGTCACTGAAGCTTTCTTT
CAWSRGVTEAFF
>TRBJ1-4|.|TRBV30|.
TGTGCCTGGAGTGTTGGGGGGGGTCCTGGAAAACTGTTTTTT
CAWSVGGGPGKLFF
>TRBJ1-4|.|TRBV9|TRBD1
TGTGCCAGCAGCGTAGCATTCGGACAGGGAAATGAAAAACTGTTTTTT
CASSVAFGQGNEKLFF
>TRBJ1-1|.|TRBV5-1|.
TGCGCCAGCAGCACCCACGACCCAGGGAACACTGAAGCTTTCTTT
CASSTHDPGNTEAFF
>TRBJ1-2|once|TRBV9|.
TGTGCCAGCAGCGTTGGGCAAGGTGGCTACACCTTC
CASSVGQGGYTF
>TRBJ1-5|.|TRBV6-5|.
TGTGCCACTTCCCCGGGCCGCGGAAGCAATCAGCCCCAGCATTTT
CATSPGRGSNQPQHF
>TRBJ2-7|.|TRBV27|TRBD2
TGTGCCAGCAGTTTACGACCGTCTAGCGGGAGGACCTACGAGCAGTACTTC
CASSLRPSSGRTYEQYF
>TRBJ1-5|.|TRBV7-8|TRBD1
TGTGCCAGCAGCTTAGGGGGACAGGGGTATCAGCCCCAGCATTTT
CASSLGGQGYQPQHF
>TRBJ2-7|.|TRBV5-5|.
TGTGCCAGCAGCTTTCCCACAGGGAGCAGGCTCGAGCAGTACTTC
CASSFPTGSRLEQYF
>TRBJ2-1|.|TRBV29-1|.
TGCAGCGTTGACGTCGGGACGGACAATGAGCAGTTCTTC
CSVDVGTDNEQFF
>TRBJ2-7|.|TRBV5-8|.
TGTGCCAGCAGCTTGTTGGGCAGAACCTACGAGCAGTACTTC
CASSLLGRTYEQYF
>TRBJ2-7|.|TRBV29-1|TRBD2
TGCAGCGTTGATTTCGCGGGAGGGTCTAGGTACGAGCAGTACTTC
CSVDFAGGSRYEQYF
>TRBJ1-5|.|TRBV20-1|.
TGCAGTGCTAGAGATGGTTCCCAGCATTTT
CSARDGSQHF
>TRBJ1-1|.|TRBV28|.
TGTGCCAGCAGTTTCTGGGGGAACACTGAAGCTTTCTTT
CASSFWGNTEAFF
>TRBJ1-3|.|TRBV27|.
TGTGCCAGCCGCCGGGGTGGGCTCGGAAACACCATATATTTT
CASRRGGLGNTIYF
>TRBJ1-2|.|TRBV12-3/TRBV12-4|.
TGTGCCAGCAGTTTGAGGGAGTTGGTCGGCTACACCTTC
CASSLRELVGYTF
>TRBJ1-2|.|TRBV28|TRBD1
TGTGCCAGCAGGACAGGGTTGGGCTACACCTTC
CASRTGLGYTF
>TRBJ2-1|.|TRBV6-5|.
TGTGCCAGCAGCCCGGGGGCTTACAGGGAGCAGTTCTTC
CASSPGAYREQFF
>TRBJ1-1|.|TRBV5-1|.
TGCGCCAGCAGCCCCGGGTGGGATGTTGGCACTGAAGCTTTCTTT
CASSPGWDVGTEAFF
>TRBJ1-1|.|TRBV18|.
TGTGCCAGCTCACCAGGGACGGAGAACACTGAAGCTTTCTTT
CASSPGTENTEAFF
>TRBJ2-7|.|TRBV5-5|.
TGTGCCAGCAGCTCTACACCGGGCCGGGAGCAGTACTTC
CASSSTPGREQYF
>TRBJ2-5|.|TRBV19|TRBD1
TGTGCCAGTAGATCAGGGGGCGGGCGGGCCCAAGAGACCCAGTACTTC
CASRSGGGRAQETQYF
>TRBJ1-2|.|TRBV11-2|.
TGTGCCAGCAAGAGAGAGGATGGCTACACCTTC
CASKREDGYTF
>TRBJ1-5|.|TRBV30|.
TGTGCCTGGAGTCCGGGGAATCAGCCCCAGCATTTT
CAWSPGNQPQHF
>TRBJ1-2|.|TRBV6-5|.
TGTGCCAGCAGTCCCCAGCTCGGGCAGAACTATGGCTACACCTTC
CASSPQLGQNYGYTF